This T cell receptor (beta chain) was captured by sequencing in a study of T cell responses to AZD1222 COVID-19 vaccine. CDR3 length: 15 residues. Looked up from germline, CDR1 is SGHNT and CDR2 is YYREEE (reference sequence). Trimming at V came to 3 bases and at J to 2 bases, leaving 6 bases not matched to a gene. Worth noting for this clone: Its antigen is not identified.

Measured with immunoSEQ multiplex PCR; TCRdb has only the in-frame clones, and not every one. The sample has about 150,000 clones; over 75% are singletons. Points from the study as a whole: Donors skewed white British and female; clonal diversity was possibly underestimated.

The starting material was peripheral blood, obtained on day 0 of AZD1222 vaccination. The rearrangement links TRBV5-4 to TRBJ2-7, with 9 bases aligning to TRBD1. The TCR was taken from an adult in good health. Here the CDR3 DNA reads TGTGCCAGCAGCTCGACTAGGACAGGGGCCTACGAGCAGTACTTC. It specifies CASSSTRTGAYEQYF.